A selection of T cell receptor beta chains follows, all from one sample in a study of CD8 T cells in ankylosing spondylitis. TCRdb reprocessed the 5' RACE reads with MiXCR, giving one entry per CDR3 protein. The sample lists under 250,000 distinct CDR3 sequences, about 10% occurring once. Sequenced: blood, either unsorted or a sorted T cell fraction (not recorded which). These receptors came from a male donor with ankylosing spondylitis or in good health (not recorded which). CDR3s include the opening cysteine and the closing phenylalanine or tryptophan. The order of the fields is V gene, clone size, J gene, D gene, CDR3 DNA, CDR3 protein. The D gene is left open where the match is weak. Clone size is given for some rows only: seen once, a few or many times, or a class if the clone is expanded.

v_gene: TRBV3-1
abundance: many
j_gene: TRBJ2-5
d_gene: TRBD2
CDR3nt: TGTGCCAGCACCGTAGCGGGGCCGAGGGAGACCCAGTACTTC
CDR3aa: CASTVAGPRETQYF

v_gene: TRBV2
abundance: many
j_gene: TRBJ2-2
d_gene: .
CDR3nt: TGTGCCAGCAAAGGCCAGGGAGGCACCGGGGAGCTGTTTTTT
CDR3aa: CASKGQGGTGELFF

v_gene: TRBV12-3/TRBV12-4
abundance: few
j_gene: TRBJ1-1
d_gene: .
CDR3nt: TGTGCCAGCAGTACCCGGGGGGCAGGTGAAGCTTTCTTT
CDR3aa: CASSTRGAGEAFF

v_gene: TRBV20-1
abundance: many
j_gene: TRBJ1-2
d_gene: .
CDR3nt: TGCAGTGCTAAGACGGGGCGGGACTATGGCTACACCTTC
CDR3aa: CSAKTGRDYGYTF

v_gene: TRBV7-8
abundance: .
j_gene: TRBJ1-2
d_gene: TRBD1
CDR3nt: TGTGCCAGCAGCCTCCGACAGGGTTTTAACTATGGCTACACCTTC
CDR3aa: CASSLRQGFNYGYTF

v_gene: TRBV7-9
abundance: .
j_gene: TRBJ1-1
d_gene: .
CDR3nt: TGTGCCAGCAGCTTAGGGCAAAGGGCAGAAATGAACACTGAAGCTTTCTTT
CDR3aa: CASSLGQRAEMNTEAFF

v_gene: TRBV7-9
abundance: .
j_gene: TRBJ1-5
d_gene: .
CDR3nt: TGTGCCAGCAGCCTAGGGGGGGTCAATCAGCCCCAGCATTTT
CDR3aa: CASSLGGVNQPQHF

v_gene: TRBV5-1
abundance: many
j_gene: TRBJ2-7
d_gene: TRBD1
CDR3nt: TGCGCCAGCAGCGGGGGACAGGGAATCGTTAACGAGCAGTACTTC
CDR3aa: CASSGGQGIVNEQYF

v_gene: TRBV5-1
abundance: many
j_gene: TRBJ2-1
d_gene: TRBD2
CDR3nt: TGCGCCAGCAGCGCCCGTCCGGGAGGGGACAATGAGCAGTTCTTC
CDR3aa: CASSARPGGDNEQFF

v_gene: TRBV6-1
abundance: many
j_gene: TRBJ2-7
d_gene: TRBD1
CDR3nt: TGTGCCAGCAGTGGACAGGGCTACGAGCAGTACTTC
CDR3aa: CASSGQGYEQYF

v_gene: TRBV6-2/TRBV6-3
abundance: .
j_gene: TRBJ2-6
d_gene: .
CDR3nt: TGTGCCAGCAGTGGGAGACAGCGTGCTGGGGCCAACGTCCTGACTTTC
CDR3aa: CASSGRQRAGANVLTF

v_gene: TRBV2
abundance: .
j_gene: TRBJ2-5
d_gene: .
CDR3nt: TGTGCCAGCAACCAACAGGGCCCCCAAGAGACCCAGTACTTC
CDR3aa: CASNQQGPQETQYF

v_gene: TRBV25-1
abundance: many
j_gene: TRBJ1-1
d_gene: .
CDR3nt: TGTGCCAGCAGTGAGGGCAGGAGAACTGAAGCTTTCTTT
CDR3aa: CASSEGRRTEAFF

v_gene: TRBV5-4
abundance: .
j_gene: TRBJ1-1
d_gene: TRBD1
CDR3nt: TGTGCCAGCAGCCCAGCAGGGACAGGGGCTGAAGCTTTCTTT
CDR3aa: CASSPAGTGAEAFF

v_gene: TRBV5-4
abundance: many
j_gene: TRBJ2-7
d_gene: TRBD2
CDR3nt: TGTGCCAGCAGCCCCGCGGGGAGGGCGGCGTACGAGCAGTACTTC
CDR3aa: CASSPAGRAAYEQYF

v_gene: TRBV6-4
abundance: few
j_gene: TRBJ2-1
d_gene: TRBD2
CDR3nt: TGTGCCAGCAAGGTTGAGTTTAGCGGGGGCCCCTACAATGAGCAGTTCTTC
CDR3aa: CASKVEFSGGPYNEQFF

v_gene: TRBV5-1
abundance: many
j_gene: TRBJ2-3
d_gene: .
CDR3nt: TGCGCCAGCAGGGGGGGAGGACGCCCGAGTTCGACAGATACGCAGTATTTT
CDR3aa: CASRGGGRPSSTDTQYF

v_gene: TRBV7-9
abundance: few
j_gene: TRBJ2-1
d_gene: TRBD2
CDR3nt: TGTGCCAGCAGCCCCAGGAGCGGGGGAAAACGAGTTAAGCAGTTCTTC
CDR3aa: CASSPRSGGKRVKQFF

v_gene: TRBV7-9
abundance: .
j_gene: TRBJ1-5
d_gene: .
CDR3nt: TGTGCCAGCAGCTTAATGGGGGACCAGCCCCAGCATTTT
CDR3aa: CASSLMGDQPQHF

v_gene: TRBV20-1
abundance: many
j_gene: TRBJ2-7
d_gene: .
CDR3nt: TGCAGTGCTAGAACCCCACCTTCCCACGAGCAGTACTTC
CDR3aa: CSARTPPSHEQYF

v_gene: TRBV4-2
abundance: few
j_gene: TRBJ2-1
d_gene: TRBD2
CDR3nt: TGTGCCAGCAGCCAGTCAGCAGGGCTAGCGGGAGCTCCGTCCTACAATGAGCAGTTCTTC
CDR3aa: CASSQSAGLAGAPSYNEQFF

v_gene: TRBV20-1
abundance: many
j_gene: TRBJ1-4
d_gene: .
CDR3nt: TGCAGTGCTAGTGGGTTGAGGGGGTCTAATGAAAAACTGTTTTTT
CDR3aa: CSASGLRGSNEKLFF

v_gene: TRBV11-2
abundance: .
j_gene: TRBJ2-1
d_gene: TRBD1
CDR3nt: TGTGCCAGCAGCTGGACAGGGGTCAATGAGCAGTTCTTC
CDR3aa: CASSWTGVNEQFF

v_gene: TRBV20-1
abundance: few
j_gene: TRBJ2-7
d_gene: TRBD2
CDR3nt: TGCAGTGCTAGAGATAGGTGGGAGGGTTACGAGCAGTACTTC
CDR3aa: CSARDRWEGYEQYF

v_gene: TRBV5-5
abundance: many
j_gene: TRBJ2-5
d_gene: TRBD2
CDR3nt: TGTGCCAGCAGCTTGGTCGGCGGGAGTTGGGAGACCCAGTACTTC
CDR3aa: CASSLVGGSWETQYF

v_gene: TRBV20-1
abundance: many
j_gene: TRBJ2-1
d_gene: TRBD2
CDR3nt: TGCAGTGTCGGACTAGCGGTTTTCGATGAGCAGTTCTTC
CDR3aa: CSVGLAVFDEQFF

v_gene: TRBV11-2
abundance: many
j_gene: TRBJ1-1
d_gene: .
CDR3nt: TGTGCCAGCAGCATTACCCAGTTGAACACTGAAGCTTTCTTT
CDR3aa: CASSITQLNTEAFF

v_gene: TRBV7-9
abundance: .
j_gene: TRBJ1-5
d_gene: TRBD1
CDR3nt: TGTGCCAGCAGCTTTGGTAACAGGGGGGACAATCAGCCCCAGCATTTT
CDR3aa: CASSFGNRGDNQPQHF

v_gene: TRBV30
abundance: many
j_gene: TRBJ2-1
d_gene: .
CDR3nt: TGTGCCTGGAGTGGGGGGCGCGGGGTGTACAATGAGCAGTTCTTC
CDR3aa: CAWSGGRGVYNEQFF

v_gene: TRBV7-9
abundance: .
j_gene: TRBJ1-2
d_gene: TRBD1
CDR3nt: TGTGCCAGCAGCCACACGACAGGGAGCGGCTACACCTTC
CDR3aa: CASSHTTGSGYTF

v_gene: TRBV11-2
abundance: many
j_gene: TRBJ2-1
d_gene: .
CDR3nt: TGTGCCAGCAGCCCCCTTAGTCGGTTAGAGCAGTTCTTC
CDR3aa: CASSPLSRLEQFF

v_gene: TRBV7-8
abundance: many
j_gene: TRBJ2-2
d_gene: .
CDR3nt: TGTGCCAGCAGCTTAGTAGGGCAGAAGAACGGGGAGCTGTTTTTT
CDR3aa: CASSLVGQKNGELFF

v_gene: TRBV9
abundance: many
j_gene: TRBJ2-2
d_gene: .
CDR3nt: TGTGCCAGCAGCGTAGACCCGGGGCCGAAGGACACCGGGGAGCTGTTTTTT
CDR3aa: CASSVDPGPKDTGELFF

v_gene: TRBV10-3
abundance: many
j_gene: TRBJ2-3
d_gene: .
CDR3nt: TGTGCCATCAGTGGGGCGGGTTCCGACAGCACAGATACGCAGTATTTT
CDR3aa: CAISGAGSDSTDTQYF

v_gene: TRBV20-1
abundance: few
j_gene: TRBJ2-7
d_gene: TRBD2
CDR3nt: TGCAGTGCTACCCAGTCTAGCGGAGACTACGAGCAGTACTTC
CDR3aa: CSATQSSGDYEQYF

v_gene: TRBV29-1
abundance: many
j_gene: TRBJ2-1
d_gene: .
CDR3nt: TGCAGCGTTGAAACCTTAGGGGTGCAGTTCTTC
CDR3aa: CSVETLGVQFF

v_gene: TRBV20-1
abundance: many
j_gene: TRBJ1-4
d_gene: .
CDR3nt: TGCAGTGCTACTCACTGGACGGCCTTTAATGAAAAACTGTTTTTT
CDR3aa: CSATHWTAFNEKLFF

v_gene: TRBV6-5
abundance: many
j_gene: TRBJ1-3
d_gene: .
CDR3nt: TGTGCCAGCAGCAACAGCGGAAACACCATATATTTT
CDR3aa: CASSNSGNTIYF

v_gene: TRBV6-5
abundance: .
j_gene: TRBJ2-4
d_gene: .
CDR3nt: TGTGCCAGCAGTTACTCCGTAAGCGTGGCCAAAAACATTCAGTACTTC
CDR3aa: CASSYSVSVAKNIQYF

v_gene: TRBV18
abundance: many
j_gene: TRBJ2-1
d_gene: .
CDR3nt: TGTGCCAGCCTTCAGGGTTCGCCGGGGCAGTTCTTC
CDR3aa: CASLQGSPGQFF

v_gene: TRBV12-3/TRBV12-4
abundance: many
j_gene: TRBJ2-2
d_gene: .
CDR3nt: TGTGCCAGCAGCGTGGAACTAGCTGTTGACACCGGGGAGCTGTTTTTT
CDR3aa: CASSVELAVDTGELFF

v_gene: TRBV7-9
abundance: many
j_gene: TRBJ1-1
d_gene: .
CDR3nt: TGTGCCAGCAGCCCCACCAACACTGAAGCTTTCTTT
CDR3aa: CASSPTNTEAFF

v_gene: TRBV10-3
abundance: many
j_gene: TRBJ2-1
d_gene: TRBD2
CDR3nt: TGTGCCATCAAAGGCGGGGGGCCGGATGAGCAGTTCTTC
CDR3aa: CAIKGGGPDEQFF

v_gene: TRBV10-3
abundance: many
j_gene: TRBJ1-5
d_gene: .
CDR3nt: TGTGCCATCAGTGACCCAAGGAACAATCAGCCCCAGCATTTT
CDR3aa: CAISDPRNNQPQHF

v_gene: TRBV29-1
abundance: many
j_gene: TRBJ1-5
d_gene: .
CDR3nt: TGCAGCGTTGGGACAGCCAATCAGCCCCAGCATTTT
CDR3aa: CSVGTANQPQHF

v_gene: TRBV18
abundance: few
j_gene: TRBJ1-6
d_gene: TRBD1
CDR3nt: TGTGCCAGCTCACCCAACCGGGACAGCAATTCACCCCTCCACTTT
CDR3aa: CASSPNRDSNSPLHF

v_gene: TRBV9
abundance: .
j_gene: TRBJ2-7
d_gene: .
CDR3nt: TGTGCCAGCAGCGTAGATGAGGGGCTGCCCTACGAGCAGTACTTC
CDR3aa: CASSVDEGLPYEQYF

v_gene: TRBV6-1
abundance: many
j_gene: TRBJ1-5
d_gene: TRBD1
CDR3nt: TGTGCCAGCAGCCGGCAGGGGGATCAGCCCCAGCATTTT
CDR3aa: CASSRQGDQPQHF

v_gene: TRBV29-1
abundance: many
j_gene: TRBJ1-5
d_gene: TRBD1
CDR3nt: TGCAGCGTTGGGGGGACAGGGGGTCAGCCCCAGCATTTT
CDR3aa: CSVGGTGGQPQHF

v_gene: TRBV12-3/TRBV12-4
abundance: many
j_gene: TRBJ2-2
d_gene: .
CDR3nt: TGTGCCAGCAGGGACACCGGGGAGCTGTTTTTT
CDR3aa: CASRDTGELFF

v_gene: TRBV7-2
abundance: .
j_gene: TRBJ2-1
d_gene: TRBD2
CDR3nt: TGTGCCAGCAGCTCGCGAAGCAGACTAGCGGGGCATAATGAGCAGTTCTTC
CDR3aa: CASSSRSRLAGHNEQFF

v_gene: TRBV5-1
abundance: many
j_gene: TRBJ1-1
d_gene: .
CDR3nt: TGCGCCAGCAGCCCTGACTTACGGCTAGGGAACACTGAAGCTTTCTTT
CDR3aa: CASSPDLRLGNTEAFF

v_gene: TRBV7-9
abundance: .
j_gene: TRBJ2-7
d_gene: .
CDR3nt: TGTGCTAGCAGCCCGGATTACGAGCAGTACTTC
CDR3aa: CASSPDYEQYF

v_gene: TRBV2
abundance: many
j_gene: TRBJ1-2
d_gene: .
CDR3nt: TGTGCCAGCAGTGATACCTCCTATGGCTACACCTTC
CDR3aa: CASSDTSYGYTF

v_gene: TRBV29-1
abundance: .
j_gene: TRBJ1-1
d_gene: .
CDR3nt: TGCAGCGGGCAGCACGGGGGAGGGGGAGCTTTCTTT
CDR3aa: CSGQHGGGGAFF

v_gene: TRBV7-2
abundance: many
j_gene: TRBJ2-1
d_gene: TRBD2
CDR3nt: TGTGCCAGCAGCTCCGACCTGGCTAGCGGGAGGAATGAGCAGTTCTTC
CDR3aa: CASSSDLASGRNEQFF

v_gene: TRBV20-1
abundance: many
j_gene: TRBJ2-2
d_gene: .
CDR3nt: TGCAGTGCCCTGACTATGGCGAACACCGGGGAGCTGTTTTTT
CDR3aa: CSALTMANTGELFF

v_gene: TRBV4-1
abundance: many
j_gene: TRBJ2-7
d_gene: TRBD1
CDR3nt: TGCGCCAGCAGCCAAGATCGAGGGGGACAGGGGGTTACCTCCTACGAGCAGTACTTC
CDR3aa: CASSQDRGGQGVTSYEQYF

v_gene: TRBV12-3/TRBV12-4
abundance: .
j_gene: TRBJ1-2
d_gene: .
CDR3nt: TGTGTCAGCAGCCCGGGGACTCCGAGGGCCTATGGCTACACCTTC
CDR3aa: CVSSPGTPRAYGYTF

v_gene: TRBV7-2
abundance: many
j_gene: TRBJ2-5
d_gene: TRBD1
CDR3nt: TGTGCCAGCAGCTGGGCCGGGACAGGAGAGACCCAGTACTTC
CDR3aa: CASSWAGTGETQYF